A selection of T cell receptor beta chains follows, all from one sample in a study of blood T cell repertoires in COVID-19. Clones were sequenced by immunoSEQ multiplex PCR, and TCRdb holds only the in-frame ones, with some missing. The data show more than 200,000 clones, with around 82% seen just once and over 7% held by the top ten. The sample was PBMCs or T cells enriched from blood (not recorded which). Receptor source: a woman aged 40 to 50 with acute COVID-19. Both conserved end residues are part of each CDR3. Rows may omit the clone size; those that give it use once, few, many or a size class.

TRBJ2-6,TRBV24-1,few,CATSVGGGQGRIGANVLTF
TRBJ1-4,TRBV19,once,CASAKQGGDEKLFF
TRBJ2-2,TRBV6-5,-,CASGRSGSTGELFF
TRBJ1-4,TRBV2,many,CASSTDRINEKLFF
TRBJ1-2,TRBV7-9,few,CASSLAMSGGFPYGYTF
TRBJ2-3,TRBV23-1,few,CASSNRANLAGGSTDTQYF
TRBJ1-5,TRBV18,-,CASSPGADNQPQHF
TRBJ2-5,TRBV28,once,CASSFGGIVGETQYF
TRBJ2-1,TRBV2,once,CASSTGTQYGNEQFF
TRBJ1-4,TRBV5-1,-,CASSRGRGEKLFF
TRBJ1-4,TRBV9,once,CASSIRTGIGEKLFF
TRBJ1-4,TRBV7-9,-,CASSFDLTGERTNEKLFF
TRBJ2-3,TRBV7-9,-,CASSTLGDNTQYF
TRBJ1-6,TRBV6-5,few,CVSTAGAYNSPLHF
TRBJ1-2,TRBV4-3,-,CASSQTANYGYTF
TRBJ1-4,TRBV12-3/TRBV12-4,-,CAGRWGANEKLFF
TRBJ1-1,TRBV7-3,few,CASSWDRYTEAFF
TRBJ2-3,TRBV5-4,-,CASSFFPGTSTDTQYF
TRBJ1-5,TRBV10-3,-,CAISDPEPPQIEGRPQHF